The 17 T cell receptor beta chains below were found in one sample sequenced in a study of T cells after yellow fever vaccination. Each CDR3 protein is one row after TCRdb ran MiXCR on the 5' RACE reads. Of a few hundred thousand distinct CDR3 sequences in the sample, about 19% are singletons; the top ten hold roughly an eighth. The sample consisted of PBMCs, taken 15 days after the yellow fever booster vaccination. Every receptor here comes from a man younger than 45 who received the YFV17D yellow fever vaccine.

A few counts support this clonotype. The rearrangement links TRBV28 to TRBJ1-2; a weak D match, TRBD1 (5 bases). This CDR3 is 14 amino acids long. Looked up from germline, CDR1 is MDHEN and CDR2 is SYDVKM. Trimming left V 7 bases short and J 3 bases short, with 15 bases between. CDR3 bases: TGTGCCAGCAACCCTCCTACAGGATACTATGGCTACACCTTC. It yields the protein CASNPPTGYYGYTF.

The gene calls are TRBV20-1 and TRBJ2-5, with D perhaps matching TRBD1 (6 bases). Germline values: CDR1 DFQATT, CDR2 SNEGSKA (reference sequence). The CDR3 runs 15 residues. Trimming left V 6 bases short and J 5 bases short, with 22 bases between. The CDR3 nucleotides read TGCAGTGCCGATGAGGCTAACAGGGATTCGGAGACCCAGTACTTC. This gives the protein CSADEANRDSETQYF.

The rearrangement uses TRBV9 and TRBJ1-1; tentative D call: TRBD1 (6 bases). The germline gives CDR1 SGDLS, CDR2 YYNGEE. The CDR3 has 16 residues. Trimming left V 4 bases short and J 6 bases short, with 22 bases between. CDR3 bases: TGTGCCAGCAGCACCCACCATAGACAGGATTTGGCTGAAGCTTTCTTT. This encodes CASSTHHRQDLAEAFF.

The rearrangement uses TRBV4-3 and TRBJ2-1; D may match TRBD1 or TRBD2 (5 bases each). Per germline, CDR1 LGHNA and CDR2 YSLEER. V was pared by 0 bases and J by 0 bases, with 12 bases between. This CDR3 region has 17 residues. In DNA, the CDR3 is TGCGCCAGCAGCCAAGAACCATTGGGGGACTCCTACAATGAGCAGTTCTTC. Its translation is CASSQEPLGDSYNEQFF.

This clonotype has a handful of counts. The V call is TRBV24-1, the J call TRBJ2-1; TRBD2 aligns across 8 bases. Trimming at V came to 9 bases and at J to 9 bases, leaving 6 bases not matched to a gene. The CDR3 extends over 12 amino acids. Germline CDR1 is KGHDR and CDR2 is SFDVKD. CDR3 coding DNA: TGTGCCACCGGGCTTGCGGGGGGTGAGCAGTTCTTC. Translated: CATGLAGGEQFF.

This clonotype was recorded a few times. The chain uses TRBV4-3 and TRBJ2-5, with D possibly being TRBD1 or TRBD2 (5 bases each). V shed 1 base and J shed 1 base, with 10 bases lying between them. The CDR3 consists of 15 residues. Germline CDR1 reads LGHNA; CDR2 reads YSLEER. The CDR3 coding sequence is TGCGCCAGCAGCCAAGGTTTGGGGACCCAAGAGACCCAGTACTTC. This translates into CASSQGLGTQETQYF.

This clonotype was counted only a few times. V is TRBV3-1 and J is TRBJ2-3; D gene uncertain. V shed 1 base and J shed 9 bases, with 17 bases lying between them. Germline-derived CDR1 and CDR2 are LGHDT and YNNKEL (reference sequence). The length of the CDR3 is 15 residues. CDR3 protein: CASSQGRQIRATQYF. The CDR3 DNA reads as TGTGCCAGCAGCCAAGGCCGGCAGATAAGGGCGACGCAGTATTTT.

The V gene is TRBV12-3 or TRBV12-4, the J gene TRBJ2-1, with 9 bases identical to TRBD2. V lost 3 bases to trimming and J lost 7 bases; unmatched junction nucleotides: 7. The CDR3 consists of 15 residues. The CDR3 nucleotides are TGTGCCAGCAGTTTCGGCGATAGCGGGAGAAATGAGCAGTTCTTC. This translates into CASSFGDSGRNEQFF.

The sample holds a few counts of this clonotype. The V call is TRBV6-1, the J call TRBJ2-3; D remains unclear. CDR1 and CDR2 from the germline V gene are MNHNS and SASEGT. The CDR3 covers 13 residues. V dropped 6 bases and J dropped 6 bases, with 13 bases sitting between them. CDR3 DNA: TGTGCCAGCAGCTCCAGCATCGTGGATACGCAGTATTTT. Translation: CASSSSIVDTQYF.

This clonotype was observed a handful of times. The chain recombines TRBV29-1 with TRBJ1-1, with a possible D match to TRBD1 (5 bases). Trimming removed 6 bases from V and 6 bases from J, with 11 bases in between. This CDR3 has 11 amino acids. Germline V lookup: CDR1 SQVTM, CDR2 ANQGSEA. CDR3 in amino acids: CSVRPGPEAFF. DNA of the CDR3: TGCAGCGTACGGCCGGGACCTGAAGCTTTCTTT.

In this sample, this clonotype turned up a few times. CDR3 nucleotide sequence: TGCGCCAGCAGCTTGGCCGGGAGAACTAGCACAGATACGCAGTATTTT. The encoded protein is CASSLAGRTSTDTQYF. The chain recombines TRBV5-1 with TRBJ2-3; D might be TRBD2 (6 bases). The length of the CDR3 is 16 residues. Germline assignment: CDR1 SGHRS and CDR2 YFSETQ. V gave up 0 bases and J gave up 0 bases, with 11 bases separating them.

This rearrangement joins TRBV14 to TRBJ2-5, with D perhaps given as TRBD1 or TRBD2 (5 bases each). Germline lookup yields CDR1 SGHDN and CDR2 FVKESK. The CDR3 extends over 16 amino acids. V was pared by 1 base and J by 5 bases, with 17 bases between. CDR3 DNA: TGTGCCAGCAGCCAAGCCGGGACCCGCCCTCACGAGACCCAGTACTTC. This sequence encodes CASSQAGTRPHETQYF.

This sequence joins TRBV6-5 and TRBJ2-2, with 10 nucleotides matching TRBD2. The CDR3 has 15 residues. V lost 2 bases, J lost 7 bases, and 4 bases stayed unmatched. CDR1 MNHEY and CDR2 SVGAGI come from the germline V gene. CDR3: CASSYRAGGLGELFF. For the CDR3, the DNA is TGTGCCAGCAGTTACAGAGCGGGAGGGCTCGGGGAGCTGTTTTTT.

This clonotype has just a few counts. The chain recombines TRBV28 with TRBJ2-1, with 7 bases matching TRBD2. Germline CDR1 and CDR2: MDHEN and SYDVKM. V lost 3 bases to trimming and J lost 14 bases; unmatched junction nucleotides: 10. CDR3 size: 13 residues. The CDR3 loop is CASSLNTGTTEFF. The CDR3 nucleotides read TGTGCCAGCAGTTTGAATACCGGGACTACCGAGTTCTTC. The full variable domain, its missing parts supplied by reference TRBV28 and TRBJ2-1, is DVKVTQSSRYLVKRTGEKVFLECVQDMDHENMFWYRQDPGLGLRLIYFSYDVKMKEKGDIPEGYSVSREKKERFSLILESASTNQTSMYLCASSLNTGTTEFFGPGTRLTVL.

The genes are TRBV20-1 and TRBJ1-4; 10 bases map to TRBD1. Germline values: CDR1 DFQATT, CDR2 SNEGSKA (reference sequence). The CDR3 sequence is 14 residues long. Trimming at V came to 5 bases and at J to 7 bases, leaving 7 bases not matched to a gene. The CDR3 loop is CSAGQGGYGEKLFF. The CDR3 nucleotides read TGCAGTGCTGGACAGGGGGGTTATGGTGAAAAACTGTTTTTT.

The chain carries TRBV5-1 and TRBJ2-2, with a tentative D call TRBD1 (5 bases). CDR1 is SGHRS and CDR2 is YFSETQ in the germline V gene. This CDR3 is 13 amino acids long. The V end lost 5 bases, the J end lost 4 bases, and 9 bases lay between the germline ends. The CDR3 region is CASRRGSTGELFF. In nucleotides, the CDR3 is TGCGCCAGCAGAAGGGGCAGCACCGGGGAGCTGTTTTTT. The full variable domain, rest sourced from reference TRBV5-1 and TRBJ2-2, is KAGVTQTPRYLIKTRGQQVTLSCSPISGHRSVSWYQQTPGQGLQFLFEYFSETQRNKGNFPGRFSGRQFSNSRSEMNVSTLELGDSALYLCASRRGSTGELFFGEGSRLTVL.

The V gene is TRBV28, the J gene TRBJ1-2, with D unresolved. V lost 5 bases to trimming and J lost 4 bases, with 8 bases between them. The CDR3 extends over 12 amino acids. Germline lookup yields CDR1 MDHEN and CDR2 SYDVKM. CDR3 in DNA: TGTGCCAGCAGTGGGCAGATCTATGGCTACACCTTC. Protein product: CASSGQIYGYTF.